This T cell receptor beta chain was observed in a study of OX40 agonist ivuxolimab in advanced cancers. Notes on the research overall: Ivuxolimab was a fully human IgG2 agonistic monoclonal antibody targeting the costimulatory receptor OX40 (CD134). Intravenous ivuxolimab was administered to patients every 2 weeks at six dose levels: 0.01, 0.1, 0.3, 1.5, 3 and 10 mg/kg. Prior anti-PD-1, anti-PD-L1 or anti-CTLA-4 therapy was permitted, and checkpoint inhibitors had been received by less than 45% of dose-escalation patients. Of the approximately 50 dose-escalation patients, hepatocellular carcinoma was present in 19, melanoma in roughly 15, renal cell carcinoma in 9 and head and neck cancer in 9. Peripheral TCRbeta sequencing was intended to test whether TCR sequence diversity was altered and clonal T-cell expansion was caused by ivuxolimab. A male proportion of roughly 80% and a mean age of 60 years, ranging from 23 to 79, were recorded for the dose-escalation cohort. Partial responses were achieved by three dose-escalation patients, of whom one had hepatocellular carcinoma and two had cutaneous melanoma. The paper covers the monotherapy dose-escalation part of the phase I ivuxolimab trial, which included N ≈ 50 patients. Findings and caveats that apply to the study as a whole: In partial responders in the 0.1-3.0 mg/kg groups, normalized peripheral clonal expansion was found to be among the lowest, especially among CD8+ T cells. At doses of 0.1 to 3.0 mg/kg, clonal expansion of both CD4+ and CD8+ blood T cells was observed from baseline to week 6. The antigen specificity of the clonally expanded peripheral T cells was not determined. On average, CD8+ T cells showed more expanded clones than CD4+ T cells after ivuxolimab. Low levels of normalized T-cell clonal expansion were also seen in some patients who did not respond.

Patients with a history of autoimmune disease or receiving systemic immunosuppression were excluded from the trial. Peripheral blood for TCR sequencing was collected from all dose cohorts at baseline, on cycle 4 day 1, and on cycle 7 day 1. The samples were drawn from a first-in-human, open-label, multicenter phase I dose-escalation trial of ivuxolimab. The trial enrolled adults with locally advanced or metastatic head and neck squamous cell, hepatocellular, melanoma or renal cell carcinoma. CD4+ and CD8+ T cells were sorted separately from peripheral blood before TCR sequencing. Genomic DNA was isolated from the sorted cells so that the TCRbeta CDR3 region could be sequenced. TCRbeta CDR3 regions were sequenced using the immunoSEQ Assay. As stored in TCRdb, this immuneACCESS dataset retains in-frame rearrangements with V and J assigned. A fraction of the clones does not appear; measured against another copy, unresolved V genes explain less than half of the discrepancy, and the remainder lacks a known reason. For this sample there are roughly 55,000 clones; approximately 80% appear just once. The ten largest clones take up less than 4.5% of the sample.

As encoded in the germline V gene, CDR1 is SQVTM while CDR2 is ANQGSEA. Cut back by 1 base and 1 base, the V and J ends lie 6 bases apart. The CDR3 covers 13 residues, taking in both the cysteine and the phenylalanine. The retained sequence is limited to the CDR3, 39 bases, with the frame set at the first base. As regards this clone: What this receptor recognizes is not known. Base quality data are lacking; no much larger clone is found one base away.

The TCR comes from an adult with an advanced solid tumor such as melanoma, head and neck, liver or kidney cancer. The specimen comprised CD4+ or CD8+ T cells sorted from blood, sampled in a trial of the OX40 agonist ivuxolimab. The V gene is TRBV29-1 and the J gene is TRBJ2-3; 5 matching bases give a weak D call of TRBD2. The DNA sequence follows: TGCAGCGTTGAAGGGGGAGGCACAGATACGCAGTATTTT. It translates as CSVEGGGTDTQYF.